The subject of this entry is one T cell receptor (beta chain). This sample is part of a study of CD8 T cells in Susac syndrome. The authors carried out high-throughput sequencing of TCR beta. They applied it to CD8+ and CD4+ T cells obtained from blood. This CDR3 comprises 18 residues. Trimming left V 8 bases short and J 1 base short, with 24 bases between. The germline gives CDR1 LNHNV, CDR2 YYDKDF (reference sequence). Random hexamers served to reverse transcribe roughly 0.5 to 1 ug RNA. TCRdb re-called the immunoSEQ multiplex PCR reads with MiXCR, one entry per CDR3 protein. Of 350,000 to 550,000 distinct CDR3 sequences listed, more than 80% are singletons.

The sequence came from a human donor with multiple sclerosis. This sequence joins TRBV15 and TRBJ2-1; tentative D call: TRBD1 (6 bases). Specimen: CD8+ T cells from PBMCs. The CDR3 protein is CATGFLQSKDRSYNEQFF. The CDR3 nucleotides are TGTGCCACCGGGTTCCTCCAATCTAAGGACAGATCCTACAATGAGCAGTTCTTC.